A single sample is the source of the 10 T cell receptor beta chains below, sequenced in a study of blood T cell repertoires in COVID-19. Clones were read by immunoSEQ multiplex PCR, and TCRdb kept only the in-frame ones, dropping some. Of roughly 80,000 clones in the sample, around 86% were seen once. Sample: peripheral blood. These receptors were collected from a human donor in a cohort sampled during active COVID-19.

This clone was seen a few times. The J gene is TRBJ2-3, the V gene TRBV5-1, with 7 nucleotides matching TRBD1. The ends lost 7 bases at V and 6 bases at J; junction bases unmatched: 8. The CDR3 is 13 residues long. Germline CDR1 reads SGHRS; CDR2 reads YFSETQ. CDR3 sequence: CASREGGGDTQYF. CDR3 sequence (DNA): TGCGCCAGCCGAGAAGGGGGCGGTGATACGCAGTATTTT.

This chain joins TRBV28 and TRBJ2-7, with D uncertain. The CDR3 totals 12 residues. Trimming stripped 6 bases from V and 3 bases from J, with 9 bases between. Germline CDR1 is MDHEN and CDR2 is SYDVKM. The CDR3 nucleotides are TGTGCCAGCAGATTGCGTGGCTACGAGCAGTACTTC. Protein: CASRLRGYEQYF.

The V and J genes are TRBV6-4 and TRBJ2-1, with TRBD2 identical over 8 bases. Per the germline V gene, CDR1 is MRHNA and CDR2 is SNTAGT. CDR3 length equals 15 residues. V was clipped by 2 bases and J by 4 bases; unmatched bases: 4. The CDR3 nucleotides are TGTGCCAGCAGTGACGCGGGGGGATCTTACAATGAGCAGTTCTTC. Its translation is CASSDAGGSYNEQFF.

CDR3 coding DNA: TGTGCCAGCAGTCCCGACCCAGGGGCAGTAGACACCGGGGAGCTGTTTTTT. The encoded protein is CASSPDPGAVDTGELFF. The genes are TRBV28 and TRBJ2-2; D possibly corresponds to TRBD1 (6 bases). V was trimmed by 5 bases and J by 3 bases, leaving 19 bases between them. Germline lookup yields CDR1 MDHEN and CDR2 SYDVKM. The CDR3 extends over 17 amino acids. The complete variable domain, with remaining parts taken from reference TRBV28 and TRBJ2-2, reads DVKVTQSSRYLVKRTGEKVFLECVQDMDHENMFWYRQDPGLGLRLIYFSYDVKMKEKGDIPEGYSVSREKKERFSLILESASTNQTSMYLCASSPDPGAVDTGELFFGEGSRLTVL.

The chain uses TRBV28 and TRBJ1-1; D unclear. V gave up 7 bases and J gave up 1 base, with 13 bases separating them. CDR1 and CDR2 from the germline V gene are MDHEN and SYDVKM. The CDR3 is 14 residues long. CDR3 region: CASTLGGGNTEAFF. The CDR3 DNA reads TGTGCCAGCACCCTCGGAGGCGGGAACACTGAAGCTTTCTTT.

This chain uses TRBV11-2 with TRBJ1-1, with D possibly matching TRBD1 (6 bases). V was clipped by 2 bases and J by 6 bases, with 10 bases between them. The CDR3 is 13 residues long. The germline gives CDR1 SGHAT, CDR2 FQNNGV. The CDR3 DNA follows: TGTGCCAGCAGCTTACGGGCAGGGGCTGAAGCTTTCTTT. Amino acids: CASSLRAGAEAFF.

The chain couples TRBV7-3 to TRBJ2-5, with TRBD2 as a possible D gene (5 bases). The V end was cut by 1 base, the J end by 0 bases, with 6 bases between. Germline CDR1 and CDR2: SGHTA and FQGTGA. This CDR3 region has 14 residues. CDR3 protein: CASSLRGYQETQYF. Here the CDR3 DNA reads TGTGCCAGCAGCTTAAGAGGGTACCAAGAGACCCAGTACTTC. Based on the CDR3 plus reference TRBV7-3 and TRBJ2-5, the full variable domain is GAGVSQTPSNKVTEKGKYVELRCDPISGHTALYWYRQSLGQGPEFLIYFQGTGAADDSGLPNDRFFAVRPEGSVSTLKIQRTERGDSAVYLCASSLRGYQETQYFGPGTRLLVL.

CDR3 bases: TGTGCCAGCAGTTTAAGGACAGGGACCTATGGCTACACCTTC. This sequence encodes CASSLRTGTYGYTF. This chain links TRBV28 with TRBJ1-2; 8 nucleotides align to TRBD1. Per the germline V gene, CDR1 is MDHEN and CDR2 is SYDVKM. The trim removed 2 bases at V and 4 bases at J, leaving 3 bases unmatched. This CDR3 comprises 14 residues.

This clone was seen just once. The chain joins TRBV21-1 to TRBJ2-7; TRBD1, the table's D call, lacks a check against the DNA. TRBV21-1 is described as a pseudogene. The CDR3 is made up of 13 amino acids. The CDR3 spells CASSKVGGYEQYF. The CDR3, as DNA: TGTGCCAGCAGCAAAGTAGGGGGCTACGAGCAGTACTTC.

V gene TRBV7-9 combines with J gene TRBJ2-1; TRBD2 matches 9 bases. V lost 2 bases to trimming and J lost 0 bases; unmatched junction nucleotides: 8. This CDR3 spans 18 amino acids. The germline V gene encodes CDR1 SEHNR and CDR2 FQNEAQ (reference sequence). DNA for the CDR3: TGTGCCAGCAGCTTAACCAGCGGGGGGACGAGCTCCTACAATGAGCAGTTCTTC. Translated: CASSLTSGGTSSYNEQFF.